The entry that follows covers one T cell receptor (beta chain) sequence. Trimming removed 0 bases from V and 5 bases from J, with 9 bases in between. CDR1 SGHKS and CDR2 YYEKEE come from the germline V gene (reference sequence). The CDR3 spans 13 residues. The record originates from a study of cytotoxic CD8 clonotypes in ibrutinib-treated CLL. Measured with immunoSEQ multiplex PCR; TCRdb has only the in-frame clones, and not every one. The sample includes a few hundred thousand clones, roughly 70% of them seen just once. The gene calls are TRBV5-5 and TRBJ2-7; D gene unclear. This sequence was found in a human donor with chronic lymphocytic leukemia. The material was PBMCs, obtained after 36 months of ibrutinib treatment. The CDR3 is CASSLVGGDEQYF. The CDR3 DNA is TGTGCCAGCAGCTTGGTGGGCGGTGACGAGCAGTACTTC.